The present T cell receptor (beta chain) was sequenced within a study of OX40 agonist ivuxolimab in advanced cancers. Study context: Ivuxolimab was delivered to patients intravenously every 2 weeks at doses spanning 0.01 to 10 mg/kg. Patients undergoing dose escalation presented with hepatocellular carcinoma, melanoma, renal cell or head and neck cancer. Findings and limits, study-wide: Certain nonresponding patients likewise had low normalized T-cell clonal expansion.

If patients had autoimmune disease history or systemic immunosuppression, they were excluded. Here immunoSEQ multiplex PCR was the method, and the copy in TCRdb shows in-frame clones only, minus some. The sample carries about 71,000 clones, about 81% recorded once. A remark on this clone: The antigen is undetermined.

In germline, CDR1 is SQVTM, CDR2 ANQGSEA. The CDR3 sequence is 17 residues long. The junction had 18 bases not matched to a gene; V was cut back by 2 bases and J by 9 bases. Sample: CD4+ or CD8+ T cells sorted from blood, taken in a trial of the OX40 agonist ivuxolimab. The TCR originated in an adult with an advanced solid tumor such as melanoma, head and neck, liver or kidney cancer. This rearrangement joins TRBV29-1 to TRBJ2-1; 8 bases are shared with TRBD2. In nucleotides, the CDR3 is TGCAGCGTTGAACTCTTGCCCGGGACTAGTGGTAAACGTGAGCAGTTCTTC. It encodes CSVELLPGTSGKREQFF.